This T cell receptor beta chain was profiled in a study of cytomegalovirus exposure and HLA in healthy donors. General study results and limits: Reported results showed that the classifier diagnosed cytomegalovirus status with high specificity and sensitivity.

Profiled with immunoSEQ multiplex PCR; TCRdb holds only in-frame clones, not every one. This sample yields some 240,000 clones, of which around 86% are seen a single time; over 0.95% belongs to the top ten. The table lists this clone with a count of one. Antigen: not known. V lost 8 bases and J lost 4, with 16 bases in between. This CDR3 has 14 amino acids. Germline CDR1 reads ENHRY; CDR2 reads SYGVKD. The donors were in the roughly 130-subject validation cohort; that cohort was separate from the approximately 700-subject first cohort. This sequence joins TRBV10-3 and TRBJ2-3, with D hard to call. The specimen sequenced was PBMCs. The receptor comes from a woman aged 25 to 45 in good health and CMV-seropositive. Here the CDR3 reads CAIADLSLPDTQYF. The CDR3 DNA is TGTGCCATCGCTGACTTATCTCTGCCAGATACGCAGTATTTT.